This paragraph covers one T cell receptor (beta chain) sequence. Its specificity is unknown. The missing conserved phenylalanine or tryptophan at the end of this CDR3 makes a read error likely. Germline V gene lookup returns CDR1 SEHNR and CDR2 FQNEAQ (reference sequence). The CDR3 spans 15 residues. V dropped 0 bases and J dropped 3 bases, with 6 bases sitting between them. The library came from three nested PCR rounds adapted from ARM-PCR protocols. From the multiplex PCR reads, TCRdb called clonotypes with MiXCR, one entry per CDR3 protein. Altogether 100,000 to 120,000 distinct CDR3 sequences are present, over 75% being singletons, with the ten largest covering about 23%. This entry belongs to a study of tumor and adjacent non-tumor tissue in lung cancer. On the study more broadly: The cohort had around eleven adenocarcinoma, a couple of squamous cell and 1 small cell patients. Stage I to III disease affected approximately 11 men and a handful of women aged about 31 to 76.

Study-wide findings and caveats: Higher tumor TCR diversity was associated with shorter survival. Tumor tissue had significantly higher TCR diversity than normal lung.

The template was RNA from unsorted bulk tissue. This chain uses TRBV7-9 with TRBJ1-6; D is ambiguous. The source is a man between 65 and 79 years old with non-small cell lung cancer. Sequencing was done on a sample of lung tumor tissue. CDR3 amino acids: CASSLARDYNSPLHL. Written as DNA, the CDR3 is TGTGCCAGCAGCTTAGCACGGGACTATAATTCACCCCTCCACCTT.